This is a list of T cell receptor beta chains from one sample in a study of cytomegalovirus exposure and HLA in healthy donors. TCRdb keeps only in-frame clones here, not all; method: immunoSEQ multiplex PCR. The data contain roughly 80,000 clones, approximately 84% of them singletons. The sequenced sample consisted of PBMCs. These receptors were taken from a woman in her forties or fifties in good health and CMV-seronegative. CDR3s include the opening cysteine and the closing phenylalanine or tryptophan. A D gene is named only where the DNA matches it firmly. A clone size is listed for some rows: how often the clone was seen (once, few, many), or a class if it is expanded.

TRBD1 TRBJ2-3 TRBV9 few TGTGCCAGCAGCGTAGGACAGGGAAAAGGCACAGATACGCAGTATTTT CASSVGQGKGTDTQYF
TRBD1 TRBJ1-4 TRBV6-5 - TGTGCCAGCAGTTTCGGGGACAGCGGACGTAATGAAAAACTGTTTTTT CASSFGDSGRNEKLFF
TRBD2 TRBJ2-2 TRBV9 - TGTGCCAGCAGCGGACGGGGGGGCCCAGACACCGGGGAGCTGTTTTTT CASSGRGGPDTGELFF
TRBD2 TRBJ2-3 TRBV14 - TGTGCCAGCAGCCTTACTAGCGGGAGGGGAGGTACGCAGTATTTT CASSLTSGRGGTQYF
TRBD1 TRBJ1-4 TRBV28 - TGTGCCAGCAGTTTAAGTGGACAGGGGAATGAAAAACTGTTTTTT CASSLSGQGNEKLFF
- TRBJ1-5 TRBV30 - TGTGCCTGGAGTGTCGTCGGGGGAAGCAATCAGCCCCAGCATTTT CAWSVVGGSNQPQHF
- TRBJ2-3 TRBV6-1 - TGTGCCAGCAGTGCGAACCAGGGTCGTAACACAGATACGCAGTATTTT CASSANQGRNTDTQYF
- TRBJ2-2 TRBV6-5 - TGTGCCAGCAGTTCACTTTATTCGAACACCGGGGAGCTGTTTTTT CASSSLYSNTGELFF
TRBD2 TRBJ2-5 TRBV19 - TGTGCCAGTAGTACCCCCGGGGGACTAGCGGGACAAGAGACCCAGTACTTC CASSTPGGLAGQETQYF
- TRBJ2-7 TRBV5-5 - TGTGCCAGCAGCTCCGCCCCGTCGGGGGATTCCTACGAGCAGTACTTC CASSSAPSGDSYEQYF
TRBD2 TRBJ2-3 TRBV6-4 - TGTGCCACCAGTGATCAAGGCGGGAGTCTGATAGATACGCAGTATTTT CATSDQGGSLIDTQYF
TRBD1 TRBJ1-2 TRBV5-1 - TGCGCCAGCAGCTTCCGGGACAGGGGGTCGGTTAACTATGGCTACACCTTC CASSFRDRGSVNYGYTF
TRBD1 TRBJ1-5 TRBV19 - TGTGCCAGTAGTATAGAGGGACAGGGAATGAGGCAGCCCCAGCATTTT CASSIEGQGMRQPQHF
TRBD2 TRBJ2-3 TRBV7-8 - TGTGCCAGCAGCCCCCGGGACAGGGGACTAGCGGGAACCCTTAGCACAGATACGCAGTATTTT CASSPRDRGLAGTLSTDTQYF
- TRBJ2-5 TRBV30 - TGTGCCTGGACATCGATACTGGAGACCCAGTACTTC CAWTSILETQYF
- TRBJ1-1 TRBV5-6 - TGTGCCAGCAGCGAGCCAGGGGTTGAGAGGAACACTGAAGCTTTCTTT CASSEPGVERNTEAFF
- TRBJ1-1 TRBV6-5 - TGTGCCAGCAGTTACTCGATCGCAGGGGACACTGAAGCTTTCTTT CASSYSIAGDTEAFF
- TRBJ2-3 TRBV2 - TGTGCCAGCAACAGGGGGGGAGATACGCAGTATTTT CASNRGGDTQYF
- TRBJ2-1 TRBV5-6 - TGTGCCAGCAGCTTGGTCCACTTGGACAATGAGCAGTTCTTC CASSLVHLDNEQFF
- TRBJ2-7 TRBV5-1 - TGCGCCAGCAGCTTGGACGGGTACGAGCAGTACTTC CASSLDGYEQYF
- TRBJ2-2 TRBV28 - TGTGCCAGCAGTCCCCTCCAGGGAGGCACCGGGGAGCTGTTTTTT CASSPLQGGTGELFF
- TRBJ2-7 TRBV19 once TGTGCCAGTAGTATCCGGGGAAGCTCCTACGAGCAGTACTTC CASSIRGSSYEQYF
- TRBJ1-2 TRBV5-4 - TGTGCCAGCAGCTTGTCAGGGGTGAGGGGCTACACCTTC CASSLSGVRGYTF
- TRBJ1-1 TRBV5-1 - TGCGCCAGCAGCTTGGAAGGGTCGGGGGAAGGTGAAGCTTTCTTT CASSLEGSGEGEAFF
TRBD2 TRBJ2-3 TRBV25-1 few TGTGCCAGCAGTCCGCCTAGCGGGAGTGTAACAGATACGCAGTATTTT CASSPPSGSVTDTQYF
TRBD1 TRBJ2-1 TRBV2 once TGTGCCAGCAGTGTATATCGCGGGACAGGGAATGAGCAGTTCTTC CASSVYRGTGNEQFF
TRBD1 TRBJ1-1 TRBV19 few TGTGCCAGCACCGGGACAGGGGGGTCCCGTCGGGGTGAAGCTTTCTTT CASTGTGGSRRGEAFF
TRBD1 TRBJ1-4 TRBV9 - TGTGCCAGCAGCGTAGAGGGGACAGCTAATGAAAAACTGTTTTTT CASSVEGTANEKLFF
- TRBJ2-1 TRBV6-1 - TGTGCCAGCAGTGATCGGCAGGGGAGGGTGCAGTTCTTC CASSDRQGRVQFF
TRBD1 TRBJ2-1 TRBV18 few TGTGCCAGCTCACCCCGGGACAGGGGCTACAATGAGCAGTTCTTC CASSPRDRGYNEQFF
TRBD1 TRBJ2-3 TRBV6-1 - TGTGCCAGCAGTGCAGATAAACAGGGGGCGCCCCCCACAGATACGCAGTATTTT CASSADKQGAPPTDTQYF
- TRBJ2-1 TRBV5-1 - TGCGCCAGCAGCTCCTCTAGCCCCAATGAGCAGTTCTTC CASSSSSPNEQFF
TRBD1 TRBJ1-2 TRBV7-9 few TGTGCCAGCAGCCAAGACAGGGTACAACTAGCTAACTATGGCTACACCTTC CASSQDRVQLANYGYTF
TRBD1 TRBJ2-3 TRBV5-1 - TGCGCCAGCAGCCTAAGGACAGGGTCTGATACGCAGTATTTT CASSLRTGSDTQYF
- TRBJ1-4 TRBV19 - TGTGCCAGTAGAAAGACAGCTACAACTAATGAAAAACTGTTTTTT CASRKTATTNEKLFF
- TRBJ1-1 TRBV13 - TGTGCCAGCAGCCCGGGTTCGGGCACTGAAGCTTTCTTT CASSPGSGTEAFF
- TRBJ1-5 TRBV19 - TGTGCCAGTGAATCGCGTAGCAATCAGCCCCAGCATTTT CASESRSNQPQHF
TRBD2 TRBJ2-1 TRBV15 - TGTGCCACCAGCAGAGATAGGAGGACTAGCGGAAACAATGAGCAGTTCTTC CATSRDRRTSGNNEQFF
TRBD1 TRBJ2-7 TRBV4-1 - TGCGCCAGCAGTCACCCGGGACAGGGGTTCTACGAGCAGTACTTC CASSHPGQGFYEQYF
TRBD1 TRBJ2-2 TRBV9 - TGTGCCAGCAGCGTAAGCACAGGGGGCACCGGGGAGCTGTTTTTT CASSVSTGGTGELFF
- TRBJ1-2 TRBV7-2 - TGTGCCAGCAGCTTAGGACGGGGACTTAACTATGGCTACACCTTC CASSLGRGLNYGYTF
- TRBJ1-4 TRBV11-2 - TGTGCCAGCAGCTTAGATATGGCGGTCAGGGATAAAAAACTGTTTTTT CASSLDMAVRDKKLFF
- TRBJ1-2 TRBV6-6 - TGTGCCAGCACCGCGGGGGGGGCATCCCACTATGGCTACACCTTC CASTAGGASHYGYTF
TRBD1 TRBJ2-7 TRBV6-5 - TGTGCCAGCAGTTACCCGGATGGGACAGGATTTGGCGAGCAGTACTTC CASSYPDGTGFGEQYF
TRBD1 TRBJ2-3 TRBV4-1 - TGCGCCAGCAGCTCGGGACAGAACACAGATACGCAGTATTTT CASSSGQNTDTQYF
TRBD1 TRBJ1-2 TRBV7-9 few TGTGCCAGCAGCCTATCGGACAGGGACGATGGCTACACCTTC CASSLSDRDDGYTF